This T cell receptor beta chain was captured by sequencing in a study of blood T cell repertoires in COVID-19. Across the whole study: The United States, Italy and Spain were the sources of the acute and convalescent COVID-19 samples. T cells, B-cell-depleted T cells, or PBMCs provided the cDNA or gDNA that served as material.

Original processing notes: Reference gene primer amplification yielded estimated nucleated cell counts. Clones were sequenced by immunoSEQ multiplex PCR, and TCRdb holds only the in-frame ones, with some missing. The DNA was the basis for D and trimming; V, J and clone size are from that table. The sample contains fewer than 300,000 clones, roughly 91% of which appear only once. The germline V and J ends were trimmed by 0 bases and 9 bases, with 21 bases remaining between them. There are 17 residues in the CDR3. Germline CDR1 and CDR2: MNHEY and SVGEGT. This clone was seen only a few times. The sequence was obtained from a woman aged 40 to 55 with acute COVID-19. The sample taken for sequencing was PBMCs or T cells enriched from blood (not recorded which). The chain employs TRBV6-2 or TRBV6-3 and TRBJ2-1; the D is unclear. The chain's CDR3 is CASSYSSGQFKRSEQFF. CDR3 DNA: TGTGCCAGCAGTTACTCGAGTGGTCAATTTAAGCGCAGTGAGCAGTTCTTC.